This T cell receptor beta chain was captured in a study of shared clonotypes between healthy human individuals. Naive CD8 populations comprised CD45RO-negative cells positively selected for CCR7, excluding terminally differentiated effector memory CD45RA+ cells. Clones were read by immunoSEQ multiplex PCR, and TCRdb kept only the in-frame ones, dropping some. Of hundreds of thousands of clones listed, around 96% are singletons. V gave up 6 bases and J gave up 2 bases, with 7 bases separating them. The CDR3 totals 12 residues. CDR1 and CDR2 from the germline V gene are MNHNY and SVGAGI (reference sequence).

The clonotype originates from a young woman in good health. This rearrangement joins TRBV6-6 to TRBJ1-2; D uncertain. What was sequenced was naive CD8+ T cells sorted from blood. In DNA, the CDR3 is TGTGCCAGCAGGGAGGAGAACTATGGCTACACCTTC. It encodes CASREENYGYTF.